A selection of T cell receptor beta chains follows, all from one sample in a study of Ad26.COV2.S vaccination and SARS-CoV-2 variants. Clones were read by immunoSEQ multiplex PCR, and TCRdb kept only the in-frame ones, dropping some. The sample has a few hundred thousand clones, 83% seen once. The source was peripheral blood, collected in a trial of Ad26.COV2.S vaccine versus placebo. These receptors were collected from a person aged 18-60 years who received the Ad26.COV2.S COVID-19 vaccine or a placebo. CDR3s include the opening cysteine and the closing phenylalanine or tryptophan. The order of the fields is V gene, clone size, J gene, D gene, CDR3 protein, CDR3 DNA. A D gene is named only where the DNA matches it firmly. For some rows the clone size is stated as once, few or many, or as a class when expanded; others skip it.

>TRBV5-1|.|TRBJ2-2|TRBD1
CASGTGNTGELFF
TGCGCCAGCGGGACAGGGAACACCGGGGAGCTGTTTTTT
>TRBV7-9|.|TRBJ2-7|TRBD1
CASSSGQGAYEQYF
TGTGCCAGCAGCTCGGGACAGGGGGCTTATGAGCAGTACTTC
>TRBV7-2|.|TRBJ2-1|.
CASSLRTALPTNEQFF
TGTGCCAGCAGCTTACGTACAGCCCTACCTACCAATGAGCAGTTCTTC
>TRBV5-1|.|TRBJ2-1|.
CASSLSGGSYNEQFF
TGCGCCAGCAGCTTGTCAGGGGGGTCCTACAATGAGCAGTTCTTC
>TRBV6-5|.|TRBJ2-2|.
CASSYLAQVNTGELFF
TGTGCCAGCAGTTACTTGGCTCAGGTGAACACCGGGGAGCTGTTTTTT
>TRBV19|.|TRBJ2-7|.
CASSTHGTPLEQYF
TGTGCCAGTAGTACTCACGGGACACCCCTCGAGCAGTACTTC
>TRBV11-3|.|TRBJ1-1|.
CASSLYGGQSNTEAFF
TGTGCCAGCAGCCTATACGGGGGCCAGTCGAACACTGAAGCTTTCTTT
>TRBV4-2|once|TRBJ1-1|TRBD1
CASSRLTGELNTEAFF
TGTGCCAGCAGCCGGCTAACAGGGGAATTGAACACTGAAGCTTTCTTT
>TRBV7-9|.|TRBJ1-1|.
CASSLMGPNTEAFF
TGTGCCAGCAGCTTAATGGGGCCGAACACTGAAGCTTTCTTT
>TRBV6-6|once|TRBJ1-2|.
CASIPGLQIFGYTF
TGTGCCAGCATCCCAGGGTTACAGATATTTGGCTACACCTTC
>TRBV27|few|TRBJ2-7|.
CASSLGSTYPHEQYF
TGTGCCAGCAGTTTAGGGAGTACCTACCCCCACGAGCAGTACTTC
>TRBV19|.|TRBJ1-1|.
CASSIRGSAEAFF
TGTGCCAGTAGTATCAGGGGATCTGCTGAAGCTTTCTTT
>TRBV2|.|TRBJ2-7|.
CATVTFSSYEQYF
TGTGCCACCGTGACCTTCAGCTCCTACGAGCAGTACTTC
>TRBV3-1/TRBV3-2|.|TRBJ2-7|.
CASSQDRSRGPYEQYF
TGTGCCAGCAGCCAAGATCGGTCGCGGGGTCCCTACGAGCAGTACTTC
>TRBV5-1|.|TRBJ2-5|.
CASWEIGETQYF
TGCGCCAGCTGGGAGATCGGAGAGACCCAGTACTTC
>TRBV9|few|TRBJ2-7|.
CASSVETGPFYEQYF
TGTGCCAGCAGCGTAGAGACAGGACCCTTCTACGAGCAGTACTTC
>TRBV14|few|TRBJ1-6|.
CASSQTVWGGSYNSPLHF
TGTGCCAGCAGCCAAACCGTCTGGGGTGGTTCCTATAATTCACCCCTCCACTTT
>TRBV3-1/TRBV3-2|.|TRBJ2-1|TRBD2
CASSFYGTSTYNEQFF
TGTGCCAGCAGCTTTTATGGGACTAGCACCTACAATGAGCAGTTCTTC
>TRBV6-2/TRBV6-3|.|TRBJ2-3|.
CASRPTQRVSTDTQYF
TGTGCCAGCAGACCTACTCAGCGGGTTAGCACAGATACGCAGTATTTT
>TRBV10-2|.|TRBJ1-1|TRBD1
CASTDHRGEGTEAFF
TGCGCCAGCACTGATCACAGGGGAGAGGGCACTGAAGCTTTCTTT
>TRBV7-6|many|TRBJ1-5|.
CASSPEPGGNQPQHF
TGTGCCAGCAGCCCGGAGCCGGGGGGCAATCAGCCCCAGCATTTT
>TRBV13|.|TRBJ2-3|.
CASSLGPSTDTQYF
TGTGCCAGCAGCTTAGGTCCCAGCACAGATACGCAGTATTTT
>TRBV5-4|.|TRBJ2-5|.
CASRDQGQETQYF
TGTGCCAGCAGAGATCAGGGCCAAGAGACCCAGTACTTC
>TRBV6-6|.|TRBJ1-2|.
CASSSLKQGANYGYTF
TGTGCCAGCAGTTCCTTGAAACAGGGTGCAAACTATGGCTACACCTTC
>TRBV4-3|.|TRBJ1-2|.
CASSRGMNYGYTF
TGCGCCAGCAGCCGCGGGATGAACTATGGCTACACCTTC
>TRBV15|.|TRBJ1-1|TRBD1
CATSREESWGQLNTEAFF
TGTGCCACCAGCAGAGAGGAGTCGTGGGGACAGCTGAACACTGAAGCTTTCTTT
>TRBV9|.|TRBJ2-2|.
CASSVGLTGELFF
TGTGCCAGCAGCGTCGGTCTGACCGGGGAGCTGTTTTTT
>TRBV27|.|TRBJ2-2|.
CASRTLARGATNTGELFF
TGTGCCAGCAGGACACTAGCACGCGGGGCGACGAACACCGGGGAGCTGTTTTTT